Shown below are 22 T cell receptor beta chains from a single sample sequenced in a study of T cells in localized non-small cell lung cancer. Generated by immunoSEQ multiplex PCR, the TCRdb table keeps only in-frame clones and is missing some. The top ten hold about 2.6% of the sample, which has just over 20,000 clones, around 84% seen once. The sample in question was peripheral blood, obtained before any cancer treatment. These TCRs come from a man between 40 and 69 years old with stage I lung adenocarcinoma.

The chain is built from TRBV28 and TRBJ2-1; D is uncertain. The CDR3 consists of 12 residues. Trimming left V 2 bases short and J 4 bases short, with 3 bases between. CDR1 is MDHEN and CDR2 is SYDVKM in the germline V gene. CDR3: CASSLPYNEQFF. The CDR3 DNA is TGTGCCAGCAGTTTACCTTACAATGAGCAGTTCTTC.

This rearrangement joins TRBV19 to TRBJ1-2; D unclear. This CDR3 region has 15 residues. Germline lookup yields CDR1 LNHDA and CDR2 SQIVND (reference sequence). The V end lost 7 bases, the J end lost 8 bases, and 23 bases lay between the germline ends. The CDR3 loop reads CASKGPAGPRWGYTF. The CDR3 DNA sequence: TGTGCCAGTAAAGGGCCGGCCGGACCCCGTTGGGGCTACACCTTC.

With regard to this clone: This sample also contains other DNA sequences that code for the same CDR3. V and J are TRBV6-5 and TRBJ2-5, with 7 nucleotides matching TRBD2. V lost 2 bases and J lost 3; bases outside the gene matches: 0. The germline V gene has CDR1 MNHEY and CDR2 SVGAGI. The CDR3 is 13 residues long. The CDR3 here is CASSYGGEETQYF. The CDR3 DNA reads TGTGCCAGCAGTTACGGGGGGGAAGAGACCCAGTACTTC.

This chain joins TRBV2 and TRBJ2-3, with 14 bases matching TRBD2. CDR3 length: 21 residues. From germline, CDR1 is SNHLY and CDR2 FYNNEI. V shed 6 bases, J shed 1 base, and the junction held 18 bases outside the gene matches. In DNA form, the CDR3 reads TGTGCCAGCAGCCTGAAGGTCGGACTAGCGGGGGGCGCCCGTGGCACAGATACGCAGTATTTT. Protein sequence: CASSLKVGLAGGARGTDTQYF.

This clone was found once. V gene TRBV11-2 combines with J gene TRBJ2-3; no firm D call. The length of the CDR3 is 15 residues. Looked up from germline, CDR1 is SGHAT and CDR2 is FQNNGV. Trimming removed 1 base from V and 0 bases from J, with 8 bases in between. The CDR3 reads CASSLGATSTDTQYF. Written as DNA, the CDR3 is TGTGCCAGCAGCTTAGGCGCAACTAGCACAGATACGCAGTATTTT.

The rearrangement joins TRBV7-3 to TRBJ2-1; D possibly corresponds to TRBD2 (6 bases). CDR3 size: 15 residues. The germline V gene has CDR1 SGHTA and CDR2 FQGTGA. V was clipped by 5 bases and J by 6 bases, with 17 bases between them. As DNA, the CDR3 is TGTGCCAGCAGCCCCCGGAGGGCGGGGACCAATGAGCAGTTCTTC. Residues: CASSPRRAGTNEQFF.

With regard to this clone: One end of the junction fails to match germline, which may point to a read error. The V and J genes are TRBV6-1 and TRBJ2-1, with 9 positions matching TRBD1. The CDR3 is made up of 12 amino acids. The germline V gene encodes CDR1 MNHNS and CDR2 SASEGT. The CDR3 sequence is CASSSLFDRGIF. The CDR3 nucleotides are TGTGCCAGCAGCTCCCTATTCGACAGGGGGATCTTC.

The chain is built from TRBV28 and TRBJ1-4; no firm D call. The CDR3 has 14 residues. Trimming pared 6 bases from V and 6 bases from J, leaving 14 bases between. Germline CDR1 is MDHEN and CDR2 is SYDVKM. The CDR3 DNA follows: TGTGCCAGCAGCCGTACCCAGTTGGATGAAAAACTGTTTTTT. The encoded protein is CASSRTQLDEKLFF.

This sequence joins TRBV7-9 and TRBJ2-5; D gene uncertain. Trimming shortened V by 4 bases and J by 3 bases, and 12 bases separated the two germline ends. Per the germline V gene, CDR1 is SEHNR and CDR2 is FQNEAQ (reference sequence). There are 14 residues in the CDR3. The CDR3 DNA follows: TGTGCCAGCAGCTCAAAGACACCCGAAGAGACCCAGTACTTC. Encoded protein: CASSSKTPEETQYF.

The genes are TRBV18 and TRBJ2-6; 7 nucleotides align to TRBD1. The CDR3 contains 16 residues. Germline V gene lookup returns CDR1 KGHSH and CDR2 LQKENI. V was pared by 3 bases and J by 10 bases, with 12 bases of the junction left unmatched. Written as DNA, the CDR3 is TGTGCCAGCTCACCCCAGAGAGGGGGCGCAACGAACGTCCTGACTTTC. Residues: CASSPQRGGATNVLTF. Full variable domain (missing parts from reference TRBV18 and TRBJ2-6): NAGVMQNPRHLVRRRGQEARLRCSPMKGHSHVYWYRQLPEEGLKFMVYLQKENIIDESGMPKERFSAEFPKEGPSILRIQQVVRGDSAAYFCASSPQRGGATNVLTFGAGSRLTVL.

The V gene is TRBV27, the J gene TRBJ2-7, with TRBD2 matching 8 bases. Losses at the gene ends were 3 bases for V and 6 bases for J; bases not matched to a gene: 4. In germline, CDR1 is MNHEY, CDR2 SMNVEV (reference sequence). The length of the CDR3 is 13 residues. The CDR3 coding sequence is TGTGCCAGCAGTTTGGGACTAGGGTCCGAGCAGTACTTC. Amino acid sequence: CASSLGLGSEQYF.

This clone was seen a single time. The chain joins TRBV12-5 to TRBJ2-5, with a weak D call TRBD2 (6 bases). Germline loops: CDR1 LGHNT, CDR2 FRNRAP. The CDR3 consists of 19 residues. The V end was cut by 1 base, the J end by 5 bases, with 26 bases between. In DNA form, the CDR3 reads TGTGCTAGTGGTTTGGGGCGGGACGGCTCCTCACCCTTGGCCGAGACCCAGTACTTC. Its translation is CASGLGRDGSSPLAETQYF.

The chain joins TRBV5-6 to TRBJ2-7, with D possibly matching TRBD2 (5 bases). This CDR3 is built from 12 residues. Trimming took off 2 bases at V and 6 bases at J, with 9 bases between the two ends. Germline V gene sequence: CDR1 SGHDT, CDR2 YYEEEE. The CDR3 DNA sequence: TGTGCCAGCAGCTTCAGGCTAGCCGAGCAGTACTTC. Protein sequence: CASSFRLAEQYF. Full variable domain (rest looked up from reference TRBV5-6 and TRBJ2-7): DAGVTQSPTHLIKTRGQQVTLRCSPKSGHDTVSWYQQALGQGPQFIFQYYEEEERQRGNFPDRFSGHQFPNYSSELNVNALLLGDSALYLCASSFRLAEQYFGPGTRLTVT.

V and J are TRBV6-1 and TRBJ1-6; perhaps TRBD1 as D (5 bases). The germline CDR1 and CDR2 sequences are MNHNS and SASEGT. Deletions cut 7 bases from V and 5 bases from J, with 15 bases between. The CDR3 is 15 amino acids. This CDR3 is CASIDGPGNNSPLHF. The CDR3 nucleotides are TGTGCCAGCATAGACGGGCCAGGGAATAATTCACCCCTCCACTTT.

The chain joins TRBV5-1 to TRBJ2-3; 10 nucleotides line up with TRBD2. The V and J ends lost 4 bases and 2 bases, in that order; junction bases with no gene match: 4. CDR3 length equals 15 residues. Per germline, CDR1 SGHRS and CDR2 YFSETQ. The CDR3 sequence is CASSLSGGNTDTQYF. CDR3 nucleotides: TGCGCCAGCAGCCTTAGCGGGGGGAACACAGATACGCAGTATTTT.

The chain recombines TRBV2 with TRBJ1-5; D is ambiguous. The CDR3 spans 12 residues. Trimming pared 3 bases from V and 2 bases from J, leaving 2 bases between. Germline V gene lookup returns CDR1 SNHLY and CDR2 FYNNEI. The CDR3 coding sequence is TGTGCCAGCAGTGACGGCAATCAGCCCCAGCATTTT. As protein: CASSDGNQPQHF.

The J gene is TRBJ2-1, the V gene TRBV7-2; unclear D gene. Deletions cut 5 bases from V and 6 bases from J, with 14 bases between. The germline V gene has CDR1 SGHTA and CDR2 FQGNSA. The length of the CDR3 is 14 residues. This CDR3 reads CASSLNGRFNEQFF. The CDR3 nucleotides are TGTGCCAGCAGCCTCAACGGCCGATTCAATGAGCAGTTCTTC.

The genes are TRBV7-2 and TRBJ2-3; D unresolved. The CDR3 extends over 14 amino acids. Trimming removed 7 bases from V and 0 bases from J, with 11 bases in between. Germline CDR1 SGHTA, CDR2 FQGNSA. In nucleotides, the CDR3 is TGTGCCAGCACCCTGAAGCCTAGCACAGATACGCAGTATTTT. Amino acids: CASTLKPSTDTQYF.

The chain joins TRBV2 to TRBJ2-2; no clear D gene. The V end was cut by 3 bases, the J end by 2 bases, with 4 bases between. The germline V gene encodes CDR1 SNHLY and CDR2 FYNNEI. This CDR3 is 13 amino acids long. CDR3 in DNA: TGTGCCAGCAGTGAGTTTAACACCGGGGAGCTGTTTTTT. Amino acids: CASSEFNTGELFF.

The chain uses TRBV10-3 and TRBJ2-7; no clear D. Germline assignment: CDR1 ENHRY and CDR2 SYGVKD. V was cut by 2 bases and J by 4 bases, with 6 bases left in between. This CDR3 is built from 12 residues. CDR3 region: CAISENLYEQYF. CDR3 nucleotides: TGTGCCATCAGTGAGAACCTTTACGAGCAGTACTTC.

In its sample, this clone was seen once. This chain joins TRBV6-6 and TRBJ2-7; D might be TRBD1 or TRBD2, each matching 7 bases. V was shortened by 2 bases and J by 1 base, with 12 bases between the two germline ends. Germline-derived CDR1 and CDR2 are MNHNY and SVGAGI (reference sequence). This CDR3 comprises 15 residues. As DNA, the CDR3 is TGTGCCAGCAGTTACGCCAGGGGGGGATCCTACGAGCAGTACTTC. It yields the protein CASSYARGGSYEQYF.

The J gene is TRBJ2-5, the V gene TRBV29-1, with a weak D call TRBD1 (6 bases). This CDR3 has 12 amino acids. Trimming cost V 4 bases and J 2 bases, with 8 bases left between them. The germline CDR1 and CDR2 sequences are SQVTM and ANQGSEA. The DNA for the CDR3 is TGCAGCGTTGGGGGACATCAAGAGACCCAGTACTTC. Translation: CSVGGHQETQYF.